Below are 17 T cell receptor beta chains sequenced from a single sample in a study of cytomegalovirus exposure and HLA in healthy donors. Amplification used 60 Vbeta primers and 13 Jbeta primers. Profiled with immunoSEQ multiplex PCR; TCRdb holds only in-frame clones, not every one. The sample records 150,000 to 200,000 clones, around 75% being singletons. Sample: PBMCs. The source is a woman aged 25 to 39 in good health and CMV-seronegative.

In this sample, this clone turned up a few times. The chain joins TRBV2 to TRBJ2-1; tentatively, D is TRBD2 (6 bases). In germline, CDR1 is SNHLY, CDR2 FYNNEI. V lost 5 bases and J lost 9, with 17 bases in between. The CDR3 is 14 amino acids. CDR3 in DNA: TGTGCCAGCAGTATACAGACTAGGTCGGGTGAGCAGTTCTTC. This sequence encodes CASSIQTRSGEQFF.

This chain connects TRBV2 to TRBJ2-1; D remains unclear. CDR1 is SNHLY and CDR2 is FYNNEI in the germline V gene. Trimming removed 3 bases at V and 8 bases at J, with 11 bases between. The CDR3 sequence is 13 residues long. CDR3 sequence: CASSDWRPDEQFF. CDR3 bases: TGTGCCAGCAGTGACTGGCGGCCTGATGAGCAGTTCTTC. The full variable domain, rest sourced from reference TRBV2 and TRBJ2-1, is EPEVTQTPSHQVTQMGQEVILRCVPISNHLYFYWYRQILGQKVEFLVSFYNNEISEKSEIFDDQFSVERPDGSNFTLKIRSTKLEDSAMYFCASSDWRPDEQFFGPGTRLTVL.

The chain uses TRBV11-3 and TRBJ2-1, with 11 bases aligning to TRBD1. V lost 2 bases, J lost 7 bases, and 10 bases stayed unmatched. There are 17 residues in the CDR3. The V gene's germline CDR1 is SGHNT and CDR2 YENEEA. The CDR3 protein is CASSLTFGTGGKNEQFF. CDR3 nucleotides: TGTGCCAGCAGCTTAACATTCGGGACAGGGGGAAAGAATGAGCAGTTCTTC.

This clone was detected once. The chain carries TRBV15 and TRBJ2-3, with a weak D call TRBD2 (6 bases). The CDR3 is 16 residues long. The germline CDR1 and CDR2 sequences are LNHNV and YYDKDF (reference sequence). Trimming left V 5 bases short and J 1 base short, with 16 bases between. The CDR3 DNA reads as TGTGCCACCAGCCCCCGGGAGTTTGCGGGCACAGATACGCAGTATTTT. The encoded protein is CATSPREFAGTDTQYF.

This clone has a handful of counts. This chain connects TRBV2 to TRBJ1-2; perhaps TRBD1 as D (6 bases). V dropped 5 bases and J dropped 4 bases, with 11 bases sitting between them. Germline CDR1 reads SNHLY; CDR2 reads FYNNEI. The CDR3 has 13 residues. This CDR3 reads CASSPDRFYGYTF. CDR3 DNA sequence: TGTGCCAGCAGTCCTGACAGGTTCTATGGCTACACCTTC.

This clone was seen only once. The V and J genes are TRBV2 and TRBJ1-5; 7 bases map to TRBD1. The CDR3 has 15 residues. Germline values: CDR1 SNHLY, CDR2 FYNNEI. The ends lost 5 bases at V and 5 bases at J; junction bases unmatched: 9. The CDR3 region has the DNA TGTGCCAGCAGTCCCCGGGACAGACTCTATCAGCCCCAGCATTTT. Translation gives CASSPRDRLYQPQHF.

The rearrangement uses TRBV29-1 and TRBJ1-2, with D perhaps matching TRBD1 (6 bases). The germline gives CDR1 SQVTM, CDR2 ANQGSEA. Trimming pared 6 bases from V and 4 bases from J, leaving 12 bases between. The CDR3 has 12 amino acids. The CDR3 DNA follows: TGCAGCGTACAAGACAGGATCTATGGCTACACCTTC. It codes for CSVQDRIYGYTF.

Only a few counts were recorded for this clone. The rearrangement links TRBV7-9 to TRBJ2-1; TRBD2 might be the D (6 bases). CDR1 and CDR2 from the germline V gene are SEHNR and FQNEAQ (reference sequence). Trimming removed 4 bases from V and 0 bases from J, with 10 bases in between. The CDR3 contains 15 residues. The CDR3 sequence is CASSYSGSSYNEQFF. The CDR3 DNA reads as TGTGCCAGCAGCTATAGCGGTAGCTCCTACAATGAGCAGTTCTTC.

Regarding this clone: The junction departs from germline at one end; a sequencing error may be responsible. The V gene is TRBV6-6, the J gene TRBJ2-7; 7 bases line up with TRBD1. The V gene's germline CDR1 is MNHNY and CDR2 SVGAGI (reference sequence). CDR3 length equals 13 residues. The CDR3 here is CAGSGQDVSEQYF. CDR3 in DNA: TGTGCCGGCAGCGGACAGGACGTAAGCGAGCAGTACTTC.

The gene calls are TRBV6-5 and TRBJ1-6, with D maybe TRBD1 (5 bases). The CDR3 length is 15 residues. The germline CDR1 and CDR2 sequences are MNHEY and SVGAGI. The ends were cut back, 8 bases at V and 7 bases at J, with 18 bases in the middle. CDR3 sequence (DNA): TGTGCCAGCGCAGGTGGCAGGGCGTGGAATTCACCCCTCCACTTT. It codes for CASAGGRAWNSPLHF.

The rearrangement uses TRBV4-1 and TRBJ2-7, with 8 positions matching TRBD2. Germline loops: CDR1 MGHRA, CDR2 YSYEKL. The V and J ends lost 1 base and 3 bases, in that order; junction bases with no gene match: 11. The CDR3 has 17 amino acids. CDR3 DNA: TGCGCCAGCAGCCAAGTGGGGGCCGGGACTAGTTACTACGAGCAGTACTTC. Amino acids: CASSQVGAGTSYYEQYF.

This clone is a singleton in its sample. The chain recombines TRBV5-1 with TRBJ1-6; 7 nucleotides agree with TRBD1. CDR1 and CDR2 from the germline V gene are SGHRS and YFSETQ. This CDR3 comprises 16 residues. V lost 6 bases, J lost 0 bases, and 6 bases stayed unmatched. The CDR3 sequence is CASTLTGSSYNSPLHF. CDR3 coding DNA: TGCGCCAGCACTCTGACAGGGAGCTCCTATAATTCACCCCTCCACTTT.

In its sample, this clone was seen once. The rearrangement uses TRBV6-5 and TRBJ1-3; maybe TRBD1 (6 bases). Looked up from germline, CDR1 is MNHEY and CDR2 is SVGAGI. The V and J ends lost 2 bases and 2 bases respectively, with 7 bases between them. This CDR3 is 14 amino acids long. The CDR3 sequence is CASSYGGTGNTIYF. The DNA of the CDR3 is TGTGCCAGCAGTTACGGGGGCACTGGAAACACCATATATTTT.

This chain uses TRBV12-5 with TRBJ1-5; possibly TRBD1 for D (6 bases). The CDR3 length is 16 residues. Germline assignment: CDR1 LGHNT and CDR2 FRNRAP. The V end lost 0 bases, the J end lost 4 bases, and 13 bases lay between the germline ends. Here the CDR3 reads CASGLVLQGSNQPQHF. The CDR3 DNA is TGTGCTAGTGGTTTGGTACTACAGGGTTCTAATCAGCCCCAGCATTTT. Together with reference TRBV12-5 and TRBJ1-5, the CDR3 gives the full variable domain: DARVTQTPRHKVTEMGQEVTMRCQPILGHNTVFWYRQTMMQGLELLAYFRNRAPLDDSGMPKDRFSAEMPDATLATLKIQPSEPRDSAVYFCASGLVLQGSNQPQHFGDGTRLSIL.

The chain has TRBV29-1 and TRBJ2-1, with 14 bases lining up with TRBD2. Germline assignment: CDR1 SQVTM and CDR2 ANQGSEA. Unmatched junction bases numbered 9, after V lost 7 bases and J lost 4 bases. The CDR3 covers 16 residues. The CDR3 nucleotides are TGCAGCGCCCAAGGACTAGCGGGAGGATCTTACAATGAGCAGTTCTTC. The encoded protein is CSAQGLAGGSYNEQFF.

The chain has TRBV14 and TRBJ1-4; 9 bases match TRBD1. This CDR3 contains 16 residues. Looked up from germline, CDR1 is SGHDN and CDR2 is FVKESK. The ends lost 3 bases at V and 3 bases at J; junction bases unmatched: 5. CDR3 DNA sequence: TGTGCCAGCAGCCATGGACAGGGGCGTCCTAATGAAAAACTGTTTTTT. Amino acids: CASSHGQGRPNEKLFF.

The rearrangement uses TRBV6-5 and TRBJ1-5; D perhaps matches TRBD1 (5 bases). Trimming removed 4 bases from V and 6 bases from J, with 13 bases in between. This CDR3 comprises 14 residues. The germline V gene has CDR1 MNHEY and CDR2 SVGAGI. The CDR3 loop reads CASSSGQGGQPQHF. CDR3 nucleotides: TGTGCCAGCAGTTCCGGCCAGGGCGGTCAGCCCCAGCATTTT.